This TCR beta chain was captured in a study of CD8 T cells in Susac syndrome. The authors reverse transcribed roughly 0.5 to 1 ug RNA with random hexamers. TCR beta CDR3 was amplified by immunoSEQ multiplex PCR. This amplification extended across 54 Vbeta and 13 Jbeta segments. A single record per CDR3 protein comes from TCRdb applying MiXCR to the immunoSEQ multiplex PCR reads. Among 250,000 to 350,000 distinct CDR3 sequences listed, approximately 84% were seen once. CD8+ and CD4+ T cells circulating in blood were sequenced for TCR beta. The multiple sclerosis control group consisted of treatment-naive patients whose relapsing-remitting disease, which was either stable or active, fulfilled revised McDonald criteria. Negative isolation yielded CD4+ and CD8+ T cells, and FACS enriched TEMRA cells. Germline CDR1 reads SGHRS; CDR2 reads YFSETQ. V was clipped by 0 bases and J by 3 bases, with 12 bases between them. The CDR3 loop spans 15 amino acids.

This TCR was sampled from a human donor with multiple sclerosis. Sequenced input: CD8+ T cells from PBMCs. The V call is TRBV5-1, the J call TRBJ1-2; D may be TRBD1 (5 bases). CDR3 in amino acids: CASSLDDRTYYGYTF. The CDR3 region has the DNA TGCGCCAGCAGCTTGGATGACAGAACTTACTATGGCTACACCTTC.